A single sample is the source of the 7 T cell receptor beta chains below, sequenced in a study of vaccination and CD4 T cells after COVID-19. Sequenced with the Oncomine TCR Beta short-read assay was DNA taken from cultured CD4+ T cells. TCRdb re-called the PCR reads through MiXCR, storing one row per CDR3 protein. In the table there are 9,500 to 15,000 distinct CDR3 sequences, more than 35% of which are singletons. Treatment of the sample: approximately nine-day PBMC culture with coronavirus spike peptide pools or control peptides (ViraFEST assay). These TCRs' antigens remain unknown. Specimen: cultured CD4+ T cells from blood. All receptors derive from a human donor with COVID-19.

V is TRBV6-1 and J is TRBJ2-2; TRBD1 matches at 9 bases. CDR3 length equals 16 residues. Trimming cost V 8 bases and J 4 bases; bases outside gene matches: 11. Germline V gene sequence: CDR1 MNHNS, CDR2 SASEGT. DNA of the CDR3: TGTGCCAGCGAGCTTACCGGGACAGGGTTCACCGGGGAGCTGTTTTTT. This translates into CASELTGTGFTGELFF.

The CDR3 nucleotides read TGTGCCAGCAGAAGGGGGGGCTTGAATGAGCAGTTCTTC. Translating gives CASRRGGLNEQFF. The rearrangement uses TRBV12-3 or TRBV12-4 and TRBJ2-1; TRBD2 is a possible D gene (7 bases). The V end lost 6 bases, the J end lost 7 bases, and 13 bases lay between the germline ends. This CDR3 is 13 amino acids long.

This clonotype was seen more than once but under ten times. This chain links TRBV27 with TRBJ2-5; the match to TRBD1 covers 9 bases. The length of the CDR3 is 12 residues. The germline V gene has CDR1 MNHEY and CDR2 SMNVEV (reference sequence). V lost 9 bases, J lost 4 bases, and 3 bases stayed unmatched. The CDR3 bases are TGTGCCAGGGACAGGGGTCGAGAGACCCAGTACTTC. It translates to CARDRGRETQYF.

There are a few counts of this clonotype. V and J are TRBV30 and TRBJ1-6; unclear D gene. Per the germline V gene, CDR1 is GTSNPN and CDR2 is SVGIG (reference sequence). The ends were cut back, 3 bases at V and 12 bases at J, with 18 bases in the middle. The CDR3 is made up of 14 amino acids. Written as DNA, the CDR3 is TGTGCCTGGAGAGCTGCACAGTTACTCGGACCCCTCCACTTT. It is translated as CAWRAAQLLGPLHF.

This clonotype is medium-sized. V is TRBV2 and J is TRBJ2-5; perhaps TRBD1 as D (5 bases). Deletions cut 0 bases from V and 5 bases from J, with 13 bases between. Germline CDR1 and CDR2: SNHLY and FYNNEI. The CDR3 is 15 amino acids. The CDR3 spells CASSEARQSVETQYF. The DNA for the CDR3 is TGTGCCAGCAGTGAAGCTCGACAGTCGGTGGAGACCCAGTACTTC. Drawing the rest from reference TRBV2 and TRBJ2-5, the complete variable domain is EPEVTQTPSHQVTQMGQEVILRCVPISNHLYFYWYRQILGQKVEFLVSFYNNEISEKSEIFDDQFSVERPDGSNFTLKIRSTKLEDSAMYFCASSEARQSVETQYFGPGTRLLVL.

In DNA, the CDR3 is TGTGCCACCAGTGACCGAACTAGCGGGGGGGCGGAGACCCAGTACTTC. It is translated as CATSDRTSGGAETQYF. The chain joins TRBV24-1 to TRBJ2-5; 13 bases fit TRBD2. The CDR3 is made up of 16 amino acids. Trimming took 4 bases from V and 5 from J; bases not matched to a gene: 6. Germline CDR1 and CDR2: KGHDR and SFDVKD.

This clonotype was found a few times. The V gene is TRBV10-3, the J gene TRBJ2-7; 10 bases are shared with TRBD2. V shed 6 bases and J 3 bases; nucleotides not matched to a gene: 5. The CDR3 spans 14 residues. Germline CDR1 reads ENHRY; CDR2 reads SYGVKD. This chain's CDR3 is CAISLIAGGYEQYF. The CDR3 bases are TGTGCCATCAGCCTCATAGCGGGGGGCTACGAGCAGTACTTC.